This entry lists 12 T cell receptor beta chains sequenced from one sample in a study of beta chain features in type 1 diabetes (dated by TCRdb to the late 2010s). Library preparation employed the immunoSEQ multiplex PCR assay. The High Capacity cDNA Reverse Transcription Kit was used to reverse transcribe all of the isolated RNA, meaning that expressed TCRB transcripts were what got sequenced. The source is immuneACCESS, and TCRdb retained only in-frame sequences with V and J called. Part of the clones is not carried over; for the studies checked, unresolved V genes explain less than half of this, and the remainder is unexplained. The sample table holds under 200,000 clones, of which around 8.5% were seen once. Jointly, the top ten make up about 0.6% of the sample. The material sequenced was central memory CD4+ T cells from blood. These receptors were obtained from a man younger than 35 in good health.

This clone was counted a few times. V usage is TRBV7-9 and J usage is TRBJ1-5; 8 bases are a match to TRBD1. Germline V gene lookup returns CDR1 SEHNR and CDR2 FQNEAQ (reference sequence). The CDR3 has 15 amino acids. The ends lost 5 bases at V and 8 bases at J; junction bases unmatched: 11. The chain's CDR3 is CASSQGQGQLEPQHF. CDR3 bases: TGTGCCAGCAGCCAAGGACAGGGTCAACTCGAGCCCCAGCATTTT. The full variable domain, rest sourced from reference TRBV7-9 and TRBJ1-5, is DTGVSQNPRHKITKRGQNVTFRCDPISEHNRLYWYRQTLGQGPEFLTYFQNEAQLEKSRLLSDRFSAERPKGSFSTLEIQRTEQGDSAMYLCASSQGQGQLEPQHFGDGTRLSIL.

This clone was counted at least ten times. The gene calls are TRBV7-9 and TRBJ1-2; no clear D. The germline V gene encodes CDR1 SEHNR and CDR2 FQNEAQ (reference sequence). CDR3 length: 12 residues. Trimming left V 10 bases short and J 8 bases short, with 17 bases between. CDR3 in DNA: TGTGCCACCGACCTGGGTTCCGGGGGCTACACCTTC. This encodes CATDLGSGGYTF.

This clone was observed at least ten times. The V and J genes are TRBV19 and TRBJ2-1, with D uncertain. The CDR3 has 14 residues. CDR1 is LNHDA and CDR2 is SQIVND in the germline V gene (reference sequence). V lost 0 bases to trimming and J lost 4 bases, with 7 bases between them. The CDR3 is CASSIDRQYNEQFF. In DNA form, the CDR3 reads TGTGCCAGTAGTATAGATCGCCAGTACAATGAGCAGTTCTTC.

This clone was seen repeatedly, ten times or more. CDR3 sequence (DNA): TGTGCCACCAGAACAGGTTTGGCTGGGGCCAACGTCCTGACTTTC. This gives the protein CATRTGLAGANVLTF. The gene calls are TRBV6-5 and TRBJ2-6, with D maybe TRBD1 (5 bases). V was pared by 10 bases and J by 2 bases, with 15 bases between. The CDR3 has 15 residues. Germline-derived CDR1 and CDR2 are MNHEY and SVGAGI.

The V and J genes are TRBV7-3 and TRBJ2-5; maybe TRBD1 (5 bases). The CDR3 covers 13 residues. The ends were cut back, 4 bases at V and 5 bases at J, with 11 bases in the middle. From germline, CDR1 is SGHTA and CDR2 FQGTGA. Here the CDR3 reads CASSYQGGETQYF. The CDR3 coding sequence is TGTGCCAGCAGCTACCAGGGTGGCGAGACCCAGTACTTC. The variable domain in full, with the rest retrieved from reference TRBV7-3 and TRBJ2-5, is GAGVSQTPSNKVTEKGKYVELRCDPISGHTALYWYRQSLGQGPEFLIYFQGTGAADDSGLPNDRFFAVRPEGSVSTLKIQRTERGDSAVYLCASSYQGGETQYFGPGTRLLVL.

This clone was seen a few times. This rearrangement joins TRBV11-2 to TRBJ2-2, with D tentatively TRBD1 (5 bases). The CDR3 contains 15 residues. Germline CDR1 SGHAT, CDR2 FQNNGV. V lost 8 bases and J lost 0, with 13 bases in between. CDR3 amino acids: CASGRTLSNTGELFF. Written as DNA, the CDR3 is TGTGCCAGCGGCCGGACATTGTCGAACACCGGGGAGCTGTTTTTT.

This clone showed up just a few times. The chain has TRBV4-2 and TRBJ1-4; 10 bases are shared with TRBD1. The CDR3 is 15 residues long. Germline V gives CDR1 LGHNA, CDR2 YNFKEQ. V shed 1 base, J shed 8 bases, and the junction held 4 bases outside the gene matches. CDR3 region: CASSQGTGGREKLFF. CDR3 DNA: TGTGCCAGCAGCCAAGGGACAGGGGGAAGGGAAAAACTGTTTTTT.

CDR3 residues: CASSEALGRGNDNEQFF. The CDR3 DNA is TGTGCCAGCAGTGAAGCGCTCGGACGAGGGAACGACAATGAGCAGTTCTTC. The chain carries TRBV2 and TRBJ2-1, with a weak D call TRBD2 (5 bases). Per germline, CDR1 SNHLY and CDR2 FYNNEI. Trimming removed 0 bases at V and 5 bases at J, with 17 bases between. The CDR3 extends over 17 amino acids. Looking up the rest from reference TRBV2 and TRBJ2-1 gives the full variable domain: EPEVTQTPSHQVTQMGQEVILRCVPISNHLYFYWYRQILGQKVEFLVSFYNNEISEKSEIFDDQFSVERPDGSNFTLKIRSTKLEDSAMYFCASSEALGRGNDNEQFFGPGTRLTVL.

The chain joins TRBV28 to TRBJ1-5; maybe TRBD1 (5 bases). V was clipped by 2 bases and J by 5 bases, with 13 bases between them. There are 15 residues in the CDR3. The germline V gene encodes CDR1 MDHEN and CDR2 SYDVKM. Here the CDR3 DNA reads TGTGCCAGCAGTTTAGCTGGCAGGGCCGATCAGCCCCAGCATTTT. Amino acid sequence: CASSLAGRADQPQHF.

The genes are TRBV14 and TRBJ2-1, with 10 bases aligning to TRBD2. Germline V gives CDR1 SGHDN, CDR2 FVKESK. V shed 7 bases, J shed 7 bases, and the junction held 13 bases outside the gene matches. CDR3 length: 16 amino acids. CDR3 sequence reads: CASTQHSGRVRNEQFF. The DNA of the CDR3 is TGTGCCAGCACCCAGCACAGCGGGAGGGTTAGAAATGAGCAGTTCTTC.

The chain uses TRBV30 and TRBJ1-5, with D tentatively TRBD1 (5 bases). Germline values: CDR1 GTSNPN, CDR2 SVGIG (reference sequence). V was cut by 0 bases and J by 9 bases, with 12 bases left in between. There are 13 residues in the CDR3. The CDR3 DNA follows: TGTGCCTGGAGTGTCCGGGGGATGGGGCCCCAGCATTTT. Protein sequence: CAWSVRGMGPQHF.

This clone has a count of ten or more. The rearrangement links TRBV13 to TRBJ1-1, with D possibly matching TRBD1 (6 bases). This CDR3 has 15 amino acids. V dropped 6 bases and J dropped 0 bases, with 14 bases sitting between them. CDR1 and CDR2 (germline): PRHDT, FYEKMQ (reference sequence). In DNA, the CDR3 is TGTGCCAGCAGTTACAGGGAGGGCATGAACACTGAAGCTTTCTTT. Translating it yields CASSYREGMNTEAFF.